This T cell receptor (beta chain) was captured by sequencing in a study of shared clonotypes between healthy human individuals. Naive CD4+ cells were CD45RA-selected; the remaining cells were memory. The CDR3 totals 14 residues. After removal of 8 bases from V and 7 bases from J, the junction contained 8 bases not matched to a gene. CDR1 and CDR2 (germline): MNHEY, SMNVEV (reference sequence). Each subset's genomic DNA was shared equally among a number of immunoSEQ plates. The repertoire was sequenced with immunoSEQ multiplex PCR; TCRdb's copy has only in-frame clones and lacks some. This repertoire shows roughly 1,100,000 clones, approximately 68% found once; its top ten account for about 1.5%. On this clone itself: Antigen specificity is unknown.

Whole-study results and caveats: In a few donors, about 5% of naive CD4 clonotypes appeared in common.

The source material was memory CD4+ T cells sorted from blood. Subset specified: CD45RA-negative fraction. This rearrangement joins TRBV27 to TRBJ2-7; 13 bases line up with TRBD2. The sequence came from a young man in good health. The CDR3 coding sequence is TGTGCCAGCTCAAGGGGACTAGCGGGATGGGAGCAGTACTTC. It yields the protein CASSRGLAGWEQYF.